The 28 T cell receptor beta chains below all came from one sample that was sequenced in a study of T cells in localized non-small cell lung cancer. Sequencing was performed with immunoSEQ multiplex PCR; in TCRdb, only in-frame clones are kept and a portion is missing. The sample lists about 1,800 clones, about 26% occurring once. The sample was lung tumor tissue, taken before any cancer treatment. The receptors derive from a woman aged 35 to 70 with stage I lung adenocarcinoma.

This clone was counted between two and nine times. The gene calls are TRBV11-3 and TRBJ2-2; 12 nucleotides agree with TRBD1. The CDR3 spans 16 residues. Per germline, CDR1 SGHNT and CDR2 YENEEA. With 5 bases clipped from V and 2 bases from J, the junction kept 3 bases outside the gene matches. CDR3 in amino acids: CASSGDRGRNTGELFF. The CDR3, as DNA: TGTGCCAGCAGCGGGGACAGGGGGCGAAACACCGGGGAGCTGTTTTTT.

The CDR3 protein is CASSPSRGFYEQYF. In DNA form, the CDR3 reads TGTGCCAGCAGCCCTTCGAGGGGTTTCTACGAGCAGTACTTC. This sequence joins TRBV11-3 and TRBJ2-7; the D call may be TRBD1 or TRBD2 (5 bases each). V was trimmed by 5 bases and J by 3 bases, leaving 14 bases between them. Germline lookup yields CDR1 SGHNT and CDR2 YENEEA. The CDR3 contains 14 residues. The whole variable domain, filled in from reference TRBV11-3 and TRBJ2-7, reads EAGVVQSPRYKIIEKKQPVAFWCNPISGHNTLYWYLQNLGQGPELLIRYENEEAVDDSQLPKDRFSAERLKGVDSTLKIQPAELGDSAVYLCASSPSRGFYEQYFGPGTRLTVT.

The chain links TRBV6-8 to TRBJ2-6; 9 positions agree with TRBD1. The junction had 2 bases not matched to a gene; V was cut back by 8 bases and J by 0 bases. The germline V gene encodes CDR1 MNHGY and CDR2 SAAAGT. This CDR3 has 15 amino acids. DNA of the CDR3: TGTGCCAGCGGGACAGGGAGCTCTGGGGCCAACGTCCTGACTTTC. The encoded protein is CASGTGSSGANVLTF.

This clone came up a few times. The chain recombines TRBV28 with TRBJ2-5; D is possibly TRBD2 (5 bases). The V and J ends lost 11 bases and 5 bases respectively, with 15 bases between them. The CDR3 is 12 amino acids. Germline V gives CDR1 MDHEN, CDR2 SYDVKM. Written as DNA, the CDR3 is TGTGCCGCCCAACGGGGATCGGAGACCCAGTACTTC. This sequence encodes CAAQRGSETQYF.

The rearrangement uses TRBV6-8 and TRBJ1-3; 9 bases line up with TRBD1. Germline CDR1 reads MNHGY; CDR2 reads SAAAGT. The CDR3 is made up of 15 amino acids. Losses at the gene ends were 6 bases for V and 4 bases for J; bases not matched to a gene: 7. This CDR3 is CASRGTGRRGNTIYF. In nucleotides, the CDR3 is TGTGCCAGCAGAGGGACAGGGAGGAGAGGAAACACCATATATTTT.

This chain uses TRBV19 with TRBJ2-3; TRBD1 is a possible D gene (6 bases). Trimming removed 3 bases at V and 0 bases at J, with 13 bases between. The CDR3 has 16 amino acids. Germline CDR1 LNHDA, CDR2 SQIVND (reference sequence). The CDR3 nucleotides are TGTGCCAGTAGTATGGGGGACACCCTAAGCACAGATACGCAGTATTTT. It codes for CASSMGDTLSTDTQYF.

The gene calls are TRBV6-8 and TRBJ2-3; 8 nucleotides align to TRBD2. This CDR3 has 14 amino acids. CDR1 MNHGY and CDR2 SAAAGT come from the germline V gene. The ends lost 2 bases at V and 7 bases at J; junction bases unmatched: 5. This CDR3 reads CASSYDGGANTQYF. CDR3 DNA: TGTGCCAGCAGTTACGACGGGGGGGCTAATACGCAGTATTTT.

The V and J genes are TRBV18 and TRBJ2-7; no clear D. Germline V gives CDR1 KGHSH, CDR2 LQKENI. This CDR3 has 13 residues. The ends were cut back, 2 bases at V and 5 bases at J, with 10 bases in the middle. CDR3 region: CASSPVAADEQYF. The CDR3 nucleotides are TGTGCCAGCTCACCAGTGGCGGCTGACGAGCAGTACTTC.

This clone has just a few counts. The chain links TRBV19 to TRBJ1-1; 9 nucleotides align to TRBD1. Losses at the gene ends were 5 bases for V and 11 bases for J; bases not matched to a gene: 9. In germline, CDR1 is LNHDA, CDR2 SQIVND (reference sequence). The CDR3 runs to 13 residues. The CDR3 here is CASSGTQGAEAFF. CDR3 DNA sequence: TGTGCCAGTAGTGGTACACAGGGGGCAGAGGCTTTCTTT.

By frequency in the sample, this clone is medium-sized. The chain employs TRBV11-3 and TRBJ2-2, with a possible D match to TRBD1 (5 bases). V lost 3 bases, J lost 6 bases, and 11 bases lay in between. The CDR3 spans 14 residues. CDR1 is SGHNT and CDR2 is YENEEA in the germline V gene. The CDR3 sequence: CASSLQGTAGELFF. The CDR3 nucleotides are TGTGCCAGCAGCTTGCAGGGAACGGCCGGGGAGCTGTTTTTT.

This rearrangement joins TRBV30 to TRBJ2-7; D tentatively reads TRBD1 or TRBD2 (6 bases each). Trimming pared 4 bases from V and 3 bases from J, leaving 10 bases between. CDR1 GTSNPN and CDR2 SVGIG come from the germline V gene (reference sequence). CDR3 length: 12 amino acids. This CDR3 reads CAWNGGNYEQYF. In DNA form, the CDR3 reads TGTGCCTGGAACGGGGGCAACTACGAGCAGTACTTC.

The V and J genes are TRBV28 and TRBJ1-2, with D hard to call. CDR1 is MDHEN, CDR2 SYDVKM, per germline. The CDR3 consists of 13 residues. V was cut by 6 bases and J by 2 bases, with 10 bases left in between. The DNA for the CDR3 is TGTGCCAGCAGCCCTCACGGGAACTATGGCTACACCTTC. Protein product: CASSPHGNYGYTF.

CDR3 protein: CASTSTSGRAGTDTQYF. CDR3 bases: TGTGCCAGTACATCAACTAGCGGGAGGGCCGGGACAGATACGCAGTATTTT. The J gene is TRBJ2-3, the V gene TRBV19; 13 bases align to TRBD2. There are 17 residues in the CDR3. Germline loops: CDR1 LNHDA, CDR2 SQIVND (reference sequence). V lost 7 bases to trimming and J lost 3 bases; unmatched junction nucleotides: 10.

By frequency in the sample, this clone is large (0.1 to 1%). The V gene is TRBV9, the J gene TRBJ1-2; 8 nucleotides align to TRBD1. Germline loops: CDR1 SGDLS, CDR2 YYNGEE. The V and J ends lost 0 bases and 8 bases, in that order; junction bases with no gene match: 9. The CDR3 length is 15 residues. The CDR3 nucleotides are TGTGCCAGCAGCGTAGGGCAGGGGGCTTCGGAGGGCTACACCTTC. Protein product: CASSVGQGASEGYTF.

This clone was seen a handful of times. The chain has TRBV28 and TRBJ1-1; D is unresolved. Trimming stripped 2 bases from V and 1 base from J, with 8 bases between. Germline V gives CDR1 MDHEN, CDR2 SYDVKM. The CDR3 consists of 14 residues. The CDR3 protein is CASSLITTNTEAFF. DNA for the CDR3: TGTGCCAGCAGTTTAATCACAACGAACACTGAAGCTTTCTTT.

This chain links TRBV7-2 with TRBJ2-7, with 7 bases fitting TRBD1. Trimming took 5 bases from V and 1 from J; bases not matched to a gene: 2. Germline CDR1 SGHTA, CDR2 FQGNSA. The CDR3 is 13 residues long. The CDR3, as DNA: TGTGCCAGCAGCGTGGGACAGTCCTACGAGCAGTACTTC. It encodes CASSVGQSYEQYF.

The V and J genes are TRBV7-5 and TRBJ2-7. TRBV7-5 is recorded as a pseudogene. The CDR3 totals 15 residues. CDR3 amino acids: CASRPDSQGPYEQYF. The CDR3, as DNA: TGTGCCAGCAGACCCGACTCCCAAGGACCCTACGAGCAGTACTTC.

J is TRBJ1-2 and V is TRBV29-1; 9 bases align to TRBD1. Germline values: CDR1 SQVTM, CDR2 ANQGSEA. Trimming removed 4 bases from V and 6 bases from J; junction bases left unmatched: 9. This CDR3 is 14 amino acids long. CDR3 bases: TGCAGCGTTGCGTGGGACAGGGCCGCTCATGGCTACACCTTC. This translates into CSVAWDRAAHGYTF.

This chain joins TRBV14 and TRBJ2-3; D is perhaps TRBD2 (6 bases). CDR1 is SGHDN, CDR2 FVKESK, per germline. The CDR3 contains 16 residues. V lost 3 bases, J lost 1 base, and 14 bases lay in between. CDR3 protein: CASSQHLGGGTDTQYF. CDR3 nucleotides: TGTGCCAGCAGCCAGCATCTGGGGGGAGGCACAGATACGCAGTATTTT.

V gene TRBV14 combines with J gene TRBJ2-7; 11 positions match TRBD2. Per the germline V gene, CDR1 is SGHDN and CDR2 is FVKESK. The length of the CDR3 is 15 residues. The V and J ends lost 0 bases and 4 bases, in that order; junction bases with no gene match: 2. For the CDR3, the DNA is TGTGCCAGCAGCCAAGAACTAGCGGGAGTGTACGAGCAGTACTTC. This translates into CASSQELAGVYEQYF.

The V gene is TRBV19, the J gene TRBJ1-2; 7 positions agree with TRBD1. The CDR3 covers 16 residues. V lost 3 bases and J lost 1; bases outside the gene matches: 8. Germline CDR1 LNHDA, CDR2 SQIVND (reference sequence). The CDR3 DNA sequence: TGTGCCAGTAGTATTTCCGGGACAGAGGTTAACTATGGCTACACCTTC. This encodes CASSISGTEVNYGYTF.

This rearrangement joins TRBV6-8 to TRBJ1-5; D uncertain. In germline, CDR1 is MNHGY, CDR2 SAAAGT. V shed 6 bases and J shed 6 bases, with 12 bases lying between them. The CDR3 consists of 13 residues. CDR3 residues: CASSNDNIQPQHF. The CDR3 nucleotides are TGTGCCAGCAGCAATGACAACATTCAGCCCCAGCATTTT.

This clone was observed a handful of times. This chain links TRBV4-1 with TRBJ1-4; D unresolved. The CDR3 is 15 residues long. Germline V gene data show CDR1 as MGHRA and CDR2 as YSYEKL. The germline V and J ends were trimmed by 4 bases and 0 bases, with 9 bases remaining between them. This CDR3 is CASSPTSATNEKLFF. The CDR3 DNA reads TGCGCCAGCAGCCCAACAAGTGCAACTAATGAAAAACTGTTTTTT.

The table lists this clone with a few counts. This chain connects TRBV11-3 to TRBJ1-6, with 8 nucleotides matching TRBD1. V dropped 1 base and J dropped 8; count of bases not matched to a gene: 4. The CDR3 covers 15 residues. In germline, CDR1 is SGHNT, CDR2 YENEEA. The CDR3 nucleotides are TGTGCCAGCAGCTTAGGTGCGACAGGGGATTCACCCCTCCACTTT. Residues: CASSLGATGDSPLHF.

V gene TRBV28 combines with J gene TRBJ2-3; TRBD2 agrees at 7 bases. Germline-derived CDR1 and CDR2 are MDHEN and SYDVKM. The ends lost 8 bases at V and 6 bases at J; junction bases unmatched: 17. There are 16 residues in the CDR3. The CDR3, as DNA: TGTGCCAGCCGCGACCGAGGGGAGGGGTGGTTGGATACGCAGTATTTT. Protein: CASRDRGEGWLDTQYF.

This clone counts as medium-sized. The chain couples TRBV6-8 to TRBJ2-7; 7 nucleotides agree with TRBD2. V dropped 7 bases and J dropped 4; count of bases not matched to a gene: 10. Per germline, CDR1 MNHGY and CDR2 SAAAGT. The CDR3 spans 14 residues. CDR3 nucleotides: TGTGCCAGCACCAGGGCGGGGGTGACTTACGAGCAGTACTTC. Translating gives CASTRAGVTYEQYF.

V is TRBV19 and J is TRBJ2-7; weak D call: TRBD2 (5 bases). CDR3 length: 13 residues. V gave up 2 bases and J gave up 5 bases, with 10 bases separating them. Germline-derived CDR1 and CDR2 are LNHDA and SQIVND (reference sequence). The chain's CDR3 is CASSIRGSDEQYF. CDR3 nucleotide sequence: TGTGCCAGTAGTATACGGGGTTCGGACGAGCAGTACTTC.

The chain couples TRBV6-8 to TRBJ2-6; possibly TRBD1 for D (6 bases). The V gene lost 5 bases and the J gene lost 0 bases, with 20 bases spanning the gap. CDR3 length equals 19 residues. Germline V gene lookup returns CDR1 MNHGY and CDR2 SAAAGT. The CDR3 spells CASSDTGRGSRSGANVLTF. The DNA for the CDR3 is TGTGCCAGCAGTGATACGGGAAGGGGGTCCCGCTCTGGGGCCAACGTCCTGACTTTC.